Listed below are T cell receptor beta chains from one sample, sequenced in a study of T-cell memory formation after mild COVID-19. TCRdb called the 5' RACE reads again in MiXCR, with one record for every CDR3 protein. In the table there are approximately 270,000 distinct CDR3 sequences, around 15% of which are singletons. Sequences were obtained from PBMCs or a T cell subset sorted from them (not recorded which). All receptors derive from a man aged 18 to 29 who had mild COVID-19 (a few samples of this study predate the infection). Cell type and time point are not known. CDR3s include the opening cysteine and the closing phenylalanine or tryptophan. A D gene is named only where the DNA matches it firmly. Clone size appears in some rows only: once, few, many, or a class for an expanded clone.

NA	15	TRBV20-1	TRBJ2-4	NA	CSARRAGSFKNIQYF	TGCAGTGCTAGACGGGCAGGCTCGTTCAAAAACATTCAGTACTTC
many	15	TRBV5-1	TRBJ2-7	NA	CASSLAADGSYEQYF	TGCGCCAGCAGCTTGGCCGCCGACGGATCCTACGAGCAGTACTTC
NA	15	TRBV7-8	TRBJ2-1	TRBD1	CASSFQGARYNEQFF	TGTGCCAGCAGCTTCCAGGGGGCGCGGTACAATGAGCAGTTCTTC
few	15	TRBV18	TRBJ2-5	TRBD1	CASSPRQGHQETQYF	TGTGCCAGCTCACCGAGACAGGGGCACCAAGAGACCCAGTACTTC
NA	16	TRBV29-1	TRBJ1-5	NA	CSVVLTVPWKNQPQHF	TGCAGCGTTGTCCTGACAGTGCCCTGGAAAAATCAGCCCCAGCATTTT
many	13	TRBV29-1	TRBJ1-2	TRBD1	CSVSGGASYGYTF	TGCAGCGTTTCAGGGGGCGCAAGCTATGGCTACACCTTC
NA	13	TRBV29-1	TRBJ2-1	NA	CSAETALGNEQFF	TGCAGCGCCGAAACAGCGTTGGGGAATGAGCAGTTCTTC
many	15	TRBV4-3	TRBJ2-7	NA	CASSQDTGPSYEQYF	TGCGCCAGCAGCCAAGATACGGGGCCCTCCTACGAGCAGTACTTC
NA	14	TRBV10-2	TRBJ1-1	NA	CASTATARNTEAFF	TGCGCCAGCACTGCTACGGCGAGGAACACTGAAGCTTTCTTT
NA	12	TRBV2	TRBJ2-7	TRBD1	CATGQGGYEQYF	TGTGCCACCGGACAGGGGGGCTACGAGCAGTACTTC
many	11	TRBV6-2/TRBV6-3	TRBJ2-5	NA	CASRRQETQYF	TGTGCCAGCCGCAGACAGGAGACCCAGTACTTC
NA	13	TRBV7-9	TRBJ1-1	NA	CASGWTEDTEAFF	TGTGCCAGCGGATGGACAGAGGACACTGAAGCTTTCTTT
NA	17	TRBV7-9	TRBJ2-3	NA	CASSLVLDQRVQGTQYF	TGTGCCAGCAGCTTAGTGCTCGATCAGCGGGTTCAGGGTACGCAGTATTTT
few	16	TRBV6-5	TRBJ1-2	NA	CASRTRWSRGPYGYTF	TGTGCCAGCAGAACCAGGTGGTCTAGGGGCCCGTATGGCTACACCTTC
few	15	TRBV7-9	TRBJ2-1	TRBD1	CASSSRTGDYNEQFF	TGTGCCAGCAGCTCAAGGACAGGGGACTACAATGAGCAGTTCTTC
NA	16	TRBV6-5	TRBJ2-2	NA	CASRRAGWGSTGELFF	TGTGCCAGCAGACGTGCAGGTTGGGGTAGCACCGGGGAGCTGTTTTTT